The 8 T cell receptor beta chains listed next were all sequenced from one sample in a study of beta chain features in type 1 diabetes. All of the isolated RNA was reverse transcribed, so expressed TCRB transcripts were sequenced. Some clones are missing from TCRdb's copy, which holds only in-frame ones; the method was immunoSEQ multiplex PCR. There are over 500,000 clones in the sample; around 15% occur only once, and more than 0.08% lies in the top ten. Sequenced: naive CD4+ T cells from blood. The receptors originated from a young man in good health.

The chain recombines TRBV29-1 with TRBJ1-4; TRBD1 is a possible D gene (5 bases). V lost 8 bases and J lost 0, with 10 bases in between. The CDR3 consists of 13 residues. Germline V gene lookup returns CDR1 SQVTM and CDR2 ANQGSEA. The CDR3 sequence is CSYLTATNEKLFF. CDR3 nucleotide sequence: TGCAGCTACCTGACAGCAACTAATGAAAAACTGTTTTTT.

The chain joins TRBV25-1 to TRBJ1-5; no clear D. V was clipped by 2 bases and J by 3 bases, with 11 bases between them. The CDR3 spans 15 residues. The V gene's germline CDR1 is MGHDK and CDR2 SYGVNS. The CDR3 here is CASSELGGDNQPQHF. The CDR3 nucleotides read TGTGCCAGCAGTGAACTGGGTGGGGACAATCAGCCCCAGCATTTT.

V gene TRBV7-9 combines with J gene TRBJ1-1, with TRBD1 identical over 9 bases. This CDR3 is 16 amino acids long. Germline CDR1 is SEHNR and CDR2 is FQNEAQ (reference sequence). Trimming took 2 bases from V and 2 from J; bases not matched to a gene: 6. CDR3 region: CASSLPPGQGNTEAFF. CDR3 sequence (DNA): TGTGCCAGCAGCTTACCCCCGGGACAGGGAAACACTGAAGCTTTCTTT. Looking up the rest from reference TRBV7-9 and TRBJ1-1 gives the full variable domain: DTGVSQNPRHKITKRGQNVTFRCDPISEHNRLYWYRQTLGQGPEFLTYFQNEAQLEKSRLLSDRFSAERPKGSFSTLEIQRTEQGDSAMYLCASSLPPGQGNTEAFFGQGTRLTVV.

The gene calls are TRBV4-2 and TRBJ1-2; D is uncertain. CDR3 size: 15 residues. Germline V gene data show CDR1 as LGHNA and CDR2 as YNFKEQ. Trimming cost V 1 base and J 2 bases, with 11 bases left between them. This CDR3 is CASSQVYQENYGYTF. The DNA for the CDR3 is TGTGCCAGCAGCCAAGTCTATCAAGAAAACTATGGCTACACCTTC.

There are a few counts of this clone. The chain combines TRBV7-2 with TRBJ1-3, with D perhaps TRBD1 (5 bases). V was clipped by 5 bases and J by 2 bases, with 16 bases between them. The germline CDR1 and CDR2 sequences are SGHTA and FQGNSA. The CDR3 has 16 residues. This CDR3 is CASSLGPRAAGNTIYF. For the CDR3, the DNA is TGTGCCAGCAGCCTGGGGCCCCGGGCTGCTGGAAACACCATATATTTT. The full variable domain, its missing parts supplied by reference TRBV7-2 and TRBJ1-3, is GAGVSQSPSNKVTEKGKDVELRCDPISGHTALYWYRQSLGQGLEFLIYFQGNSAPDKSGLPSDRFSAERTGGSVSTLTIQRTQQEDSAVYLCASSLGPRAAGNTIYFGEGSWLTVV.

The chain couples TRBV2 to TRBJ2-1; D unclear. V was shortened by 4 bases and J by 9 bases, with 7 bases between the two germline ends. Germline CDR1 and CDR2: SNHLY and FYNNEI. The CDR3 spans 11 residues. The CDR3 is CASSALVEQFF. The CDR3 nucleotides are TGTGCCAGCAGTGCATTGGTTGAGCAGTTCTTC.

This clone was seen a handful of times. The rearrangement joins TRBV23-1 to TRBJ1-1; D is ambiguous. TRBV23-1 is noted as an ORF with a role that remains uncertain. CDR3 length: 16 residues. Trimming removed 0 bases from V and 0 bases from J, with 11 bases in between. The CDR3, as DNA: TGCGCCAGCAGTCAATCACCCCTTAGGATGAACACTGAAGCTTTCTTT. It yields the protein CASSQSPLRMNTEAFF.

This clone appeared a few times. The rearrangement joins TRBV18 to TRBJ1-1; D ambiguous. The V end was cut by 5 bases, the J end by 7 bases, with 11 bases between. The length of the CDR3 is 12 residues. The germline V gene has CDR1 KGHSH and CDR2 LQKENI. Written as DNA, the CDR3 is TGTGCCAGCTCATTTCGGGATCGTGAAGCTTTCTTT. This encodes CASSFRDREAFF.